This T cell receptor (beta chain) was recovered during a study of blood T cell repertoires in COVID-19. Study overall: COVID-19 samples, acute and convalescent, were from the United States, Italy and Spain. Sources were T cells, B-cell-depleted T cells, or PBMCs; the material itself was cDNA or gDNA.

Seattle-derived patients entered the study during active infection and were followed longitudinally. Looked up from germline, CDR1 is LGHNA and CDR2 is YNFKEQ. Trimming removed 0 bases from V and 6 bases from J, with 21 bases in between. This CDR3 comprises 18 residues. Per the original methods: Estimated nucleated cell counts came from reference gene primer amplification. The protocol was immunoSEQ multiplex PCR, while the TCRdb copy is restricted to in-frame clones and leaves out a portion. V and J calls and clone size are copied from that table; D and trimming were computed from the DNA. There are 250,000 to 300,000 clones in the sample; 70% to 90% occur only once, and approximately 12% lies in the top ten.

The sequence was collected from a woman under 40 with COVID-19, enrolled during active disease. V and J are TRBV4-2 and TRBJ1-5; the D is unclear. Sequencing was done on a sample of peripheral blood. In DNA form, the CDR3 reads TGTGCCAGCAGCCAAGACGTGCGGGTTGTCGGACCCAGTCAGCCCCAGCATTTT. This encodes CASSQDVRVVGPSQPQHF.